This T cell receptor (beta chain) was identified in a study of OX40 agonist ivuxolimab in advanced cancers. About the study: An anti-OX40 (CD134) antibody with agonistic activity, ivuxolimab, was administered to patients. Points from the study as a whole: It was not determined which antigens were specifically recognized by the peripheral T cells that had undergone clonal expansion.

Trimming cost V 3 bases and J 6 bases, with 5 bases left between them. This CDR3 contains 11 residues. Per germline, CDR1 LNHDA and CDR2 SQIVND (reference sequence). Note on this clone: The antigen is unknown.

TCRdb keeps only in-frame clones here, not all; method: immunoSEQ multiplex PCR. The sample includes some 75,000 clones, about 88% of them seen just once. The receptor comes from an adult with an advanced solid tumor such as melanoma, head and neck, liver or kidney cancer. Sequencing was performed on CD4+ or CD8+ T cells sorted from blood, taken in a trial of the OX40 agonist ivuxolimab. This sequence joins TRBV19 and TRBJ1-2; no clear D. This CDR3 is CASSIYDGYTF. CDR3 coding DNA: TGTGCCAGTAGTATCTACGATGGCTACACCTTC. Together with reference TRBV19 and TRBJ1-2, the CDR3 gives the full variable domain: DGGITQSPKYLFRKEGQNVTLSCEQNLNHDAMYWYRQDPGQGLRLIYYSQIVNDFQKGDIAEGYSVSREKKESFPLTVTSAQKNPTAFYLCASSIYDGYTFGSGTRLTVV.